This record looks at one TCR beta chain sequence and its context. The antigen remains undetermined. At one boundary the junction diverges from the germline segment, which might be a read error. Sorted naive CD8 T cells were those defined as CD8+CD4-CCR7+CD45RA+. The use of previously described methods and listed TCR primers produced the bulk TCR libraries. TCRdb analysed the PCR reads with MiXCR anew, one entry per CDR3 protein. Seen here are about 510,000 distinct CDR3 sequences, over 20% observed once, and the top ten hold about 0.8%. The record originates from a study of molecular identifiers for immune sequencing clone quantification. Study-wide findings and caveats: Identical TCR molecules sharing a barcode could underestimate highly expanded clone sizes. Whereas clones above 20 RNA copies held under 1% of naive-cell molecules, they held over 97% of effector molecules.

This CDR3 region has 20 residues. CDR1 is SGHAT and CDR2 is FQNNGV in the germline V gene. The chain combines TRBV11-2 with TRBJ2-1, with 12 bases matching TRBD2. The sequence was obtained from a human donor in good health. Some libraries in this study had Jurkat cell RNA spiked in. The sequenced sample consisted of naive CD8+ T cells from blood, with Jurkat cell RNA spiked in. Subset specified: FACS-sorted CD8+CD4-CCR7+CD45RA+ naive T cells. DNA for the CDR3: TGTGCCAGCAGCTACAGACTAGCGGGGGCCCTCACCAGCTCCTACAATGAGCAGCTCTTC. This translates into CASSYRLAGALTSSYNEQLF.